This is a list of T cell receptor beta chains from one sample in a study of regulatory T cells in long-lasting Graves disease. MiXCR, applied by TCRdb to the multiplex PCR reads, yields one record per CDR3 protein. The table shows roughly 500,000 distinct CDR3 sequences, with less than 25% occurring only once. The sample in question was peripheral blood mononuclear cells (PBMCs), obtained when the disease was refractory, from a patient treated with antithyroid drugs. The receptors come from a female donor with Graves disease. The CDR3 runs from the conserved cysteine through the conserved F or W. Fields, in order: D gene, V gene, J gene, CDR3 protein. The D gene is left open where the match is weak.

NA	TRBV2	TRBJ1-2	CARETGAYGYTF
NA	TRBV2	TRBJ1-5	CASSEIGVQPQHF
NA	TRBV20-1	TRBJ1-6	CSAIISRDSPLHF
NA	TRBV10-3	TRBJ1-5	CAISESPSDQPQHF
TRBD1	TRBV27	TRBJ2-4	CASSNQGARKNIQYF
NA	TRBV18	TRBJ2-7	CASSPIPGSYEQYF
TRBD1	TRBV20-1	TRBJ2-7	CSATTGVGIYEQYF
NA	TRBV2	TRBJ1-1	CASKGDGPAMNTEAFF
NA	TRBV12-3/TRBV12-4	TRBJ1-1	CASSFGLPEAFF
TRBD1	TRBV28	TRBJ2-7	CASSRTGYSYEQYF
TRBD2	TRBV20-1	TRBJ2-7	CSARGTRPEQYF
NA	TRBV4-1	TRBJ2-1	CASSQDWAYHRFF
NA	TRBV3-1	TRBJ2-7	CASSHQLSITPYEQYF
NA	TRBV6-5	TRBJ2-7	CASSYGEAYEQYF
NA	TRBV28	TRBJ2-7	CASSSSSGAYYEQYF
NA	TRBV27	TRBJ2-7	CASSTSQSSYEQYF
NA	TRBV12-3/TRBV12-4	TRBJ1-6	CASSPKRLSRLHF
NA	TRBV3-1	TRBJ2-4	CASSQVVGVAKSAKNIQYF
NA	TRBV28	TRBJ2-2	CASSLLGGDTGELFF
TRBD2	TRBV29-1	TRBJ2-5	CSVEGTSGTRETQYF
NA	TRBV20-1	TRBJ2-5	CSAPVSVNEETQYF
NA	TRBV5-1	TRBJ1-1	CASKVAGRNTEAFF
TRBD2	TRBV11-2	TRBJ2-3	CASSPGTSGFTDTQYF
NA	TRBV28	TRBJ1-5	CASRPPAGRAVNQPQHF
NA	TRBV15	TRBJ2-2	CATSREGAGELFF
NA	TRBV6-1	TRBJ2-1	CASNGLVYNEQFF
TRBD1	TRBV2	TRBJ1-2	CASRAPGQGVGGYTF
TRBD2	TRBV3-1	TRBJ2-3	CASSRTALAGENTDTQYF
NA	TRBV7-4	TRBJ2-7	CASSVGGGPNEQYF
NA	TRBV11-2	TRBJ2-5	CASSRIRTGFQETQHF
NA	TRBV18	TRBJ1-2	CASSPLDQYGYTF
TRBD2	TRBV11-2	TRBJ2-7	CASSFLAGGIDEQYF
NA	TRBV7-8	TRBJ2-2	CASSPTENTGELFF
NA	TRBV28	TRBJ2-5	CASRWGTIETQYF
NA	TRBV10-3	TRBJ2-7	CAISAPWGPGVYEQYF
TRBD1	TRBV6-1	TRBJ1-5	CASSEGQGVVRPQHF
TRBD1	TRBV13	TRBJ1-3	CASSPSGGHGNTIYF
NA	TRBV7-3	TRBJ2-2	CASSLFPRANTGELFF
NA	TRBV25-1	TRBJ2-6	CASSPVGANVLTF
TRBD2	TRBV13	TRBJ2-7	CASSSEAGDEQYF
NA	TRBV29-1	TRBJ2-7	CSVEDRGAYEQYF
NA	TRBV7-9	TRBJ2-1	CASSQSRGLEYNEQFF
TRBD2	TRBV6-5	TRBJ2-5	CASSYSATSGRAGFQETQYF
TRBD1	TRBV28	TRBJ1-6	CASSSGTDVYNSPLHF
NA	TRBV30	TRBJ2-1	CAWSVDSETYNEQFF